What follows are 29 T cell receptor beta chains derived from one specimen sequenced in a study of T cell repertoires in cytomegalovirus infection. MiXCR, run by TCRdb on the reads, gives a single entry per CDR3 protein. The sample shows around 230,000 distinct CDR3 sequences, roughly 6.5% of them seen only once. Sequenced input: PBMCs. All receptors derive from a human donor in good health (CMV status not recorded). Some clones in this sample may be carry-over from other donors' samples.

The rearrangement uses TRBV6-1 and TRBJ2-7; 7 bases fit TRBD1. In germline, CDR1 is MNHNS, CDR2 SASEGT. V shed 3 bases and J 2 bases; nucleotides not matched to a gene: 7. The CDR3 length is 15 residues. This CDR3 is CASSETDRAPYEQYF. CDR3 nucleotide sequence: TGTGCCAGCAGTGAGACAGACAGGGCTCCCTACGAGCAGTACTTC.

At least ten counts were recorded for this clonotype. The V and J genes are TRBV28 and TRBJ1-2; TRBD1 might be the D (5 bases). Trimming pared 6 bases from V and 4 bases from J, leaving 15 bases between. The length of the CDR3 is 14 residues. The germline V gene has CDR1 MDHEN and CDR2 SYDVKM. CDR3 DNA sequence: TGTGCCAGCAGGCGCCCCGGAGACAGCTATGGCTACACCTTC. Residues: CASRRPGDSYGYTF.

This clonotype was counted only a few times. The chain links TRBV25-1 to TRBJ1-1, with D perhaps TRBD1 (5 bases). The V end lost 5 bases, the J end lost 6 bases, and 13 bases lay between the germline ends. From germline, CDR1 is MGHDK and CDR2 SYGVNS. The CDR3 contains 13 residues. The CDR3 sequence: CASSFGTPSEAFF. The CDR3 nucleotides are TGTGCCAGCAGTTTCGGGACTCCTTCTGAAGCTTTCTTT.

This clonotype was recorded at least ten times. CDR3 coding DNA: TGCAGTGCCCCTGCGGGGGCGCCCAGAGATACGCAGTATTTT. This encodes CSAPAGAPRDTQYF. The V and J genes are TRBV20-1 and TRBJ2-3, with D perhaps TRBD2 (7 bases). Trimming stripped 6 bases from V and 5 bases from J, with 18 bases between. Germline loops: CDR1 DFQATT, CDR2 SNEGSKA (reference sequence). The CDR3 extends over 14 amino acids.

Ten or more counts support this clonotype. V and J are TRBV11-2 and TRBJ2-3; D gene uncertain. V lost 1 base and J 5 bases, leaving 13 bases between the germline ends. Germline CDR1 and CDR2: SGHAT and FQNNGV. This CDR3 comprises 15 residues. Written as DNA, the CDR3 is TGTGCCAGCAGCTTAGGGTCAATGAGCCGAGATACGCAGTATTTT. This gives the protein CASSLGSMSRDTQYF.

This clonotype was recorded at least ten times. The genes are TRBV20-1 and TRBJ1-5; D is possibly TRBD1 (5 bases). Germline assignment: CDR1 DFQATT and CDR2 SNEGSKA (reference sequence). The CDR3 runs to 13 residues. V lost 0 bases and J 7 bases, leaving 10 bases between the germline ends. In DNA form, the CDR3 reads TGCAGTGCTAGAGATCAGGGTGAGCAGCCCCAGCATTTT. It yields the protein CSARDQGEQPQHF.

For this clonotype: A much larger clone lies one base from this, so it may be a read error. The rearrangement joins TRBV14 to TRBJ1-2, with no clear D. Germline V gives CDR1 SGHDN, CDR2 FVKESK. CDR3 length: 13 residues. The CDR3 spells CVSSQVPSYGYTF. In nucleotides, the CDR3 is TGTGTCAGCAGCCAAGTACCATCCTATGGCTACACCTTC. The complete variable domain, with remaining parts taken from reference TRBV14 and TRBJ1-2, reads EAGVTQFPSHSVIEKGQTVTLRCDPISGHDNLYWYRRVMGKEIKFLLHFVKESKQDESGMPNNRFLAERTGGTYSTLKVQPAELEDSGVYFCVSSQVPSYGYTFGSGTRLTVV.

This clonotype showed up many times. The rearrangement joins TRBV12-3 or TRBV12-4 to TRBJ1-1; maybe TRBD1 (6 bases). The CDR3 has 13 amino acids. Trimming shortened V by 1 base and J by 10 bases, and 13 bases separated the two germline ends. The CDR3, as DNA: TGTGCCAGCAGTTTAGAGGGACACTCTTCAGCTTTCTTT. This sequence encodes CASSLEGHSSAFF.

Ten or more counts support this clonotype. The genes are TRBV11-3 and TRBJ2-7, with TRBD1 identical over 8 bases. The germline gives CDR1 SGHNT, CDR2 YENEEA. The CDR3 consists of 13 residues. Trimming at V came to 4 bases and at J to 3 bases, leaving 2 bases not matched to a gene. The CDR3 sequence: CASSSGTGYEQYF. The CDR3 DNA sequence: TGTGCCAGCAGCTCCGGGACAGGCTACGAGCAGTACTTC.

In this sample, this clonotype turned up many times. The rearrangement links TRBV7-2 to TRBJ2-7, with D perhaps matching TRBD2 (7 bases). The germline V and J ends were trimmed by 1 base and 3 bases, with 13 bases remaining between them. The CDR3 covers 15 residues. CDR1 is SGHTA, CDR2 FQGNSA, per germline. The CDR3 region is CASSLVRGGDYEQYF. The CDR3 DNA sequence: TGTGCCAGCAGCTTAGTAAGGGGGGGAGACTACGAGCAGTACTTC.

This clonotype was observed many times. The chain uses TRBV7-2 and TRBJ1-2; maybe TRBD1 (6 bases). Trimming took off 4 bases at V and 5 bases at J, with 14 bases between the two ends. Germline V gene lookup returns CDR1 SGHTA and CDR2 FQGNSA. The CDR3 totals 14 residues. The CDR3 DNA reads TGTGCCAGCAGCTCCTTCCGACAGGCATATGGCTACACCTTC. It encodes CASSSFRQAYGYTF.

This clonotype was seen at least ten times. This chain uses TRBV20-1 with TRBJ1-5, with TRBD1 matching over 7 bases. Unmatched junction bases numbered 10, after V lost 7 bases and J lost 7 bases. Germline-derived CDR1 and CDR2 are DFQATT and SNEGSKA (reference sequence). The CDR3 extends over 13 amino acids. CDR3 amino acids: CSGVGLGGQPQHF. For the CDR3, the DNA is TGCAGTGGAGTCGGATTAGGGGGCCAGCCCCAGCATTTT.

At least ten counts were recorded for this clonotype. The chain uses TRBV6-2 or TRBV6-3 and TRBJ2-1; D perhaps matches TRBD1 (6 bases). CDR1 MNHEY and CDR2 SVGEGT come from the germline V gene. The CDR3 consists of 13 residues. V shed 4 bases and J shed 9 bases, with 13 bases lying between them. The DNA for the CDR3 is TGTGCCAGCAGTTCACAGGGCGTAGGTGAGCAGTTCTTC. This sequence encodes CASSSQGVGEQFF.

This clonotype was counted ten times or more. This sequence joins TRBV28 and TRBJ1-2; the D gene is possibly TRBD1 (5 bases). The V end was cut by 5 bases, the J end by 2 bases, with 21 bases between. The CDR3 totals 17 residues. Germline V gene sequence: CDR1 MDHEN, CDR2 SYDVKM. The CDR3 nucleotides read TGTGCCAGCAGTACGGTAGAGGCAGGGCCGTCCAACTATGGCTACACCTTC. This encodes CASSTVEAGPSNYGYTF.

This clonotype was recorded at least ten times. The V and J genes are TRBV4-1 and TRBJ2-7; D gene unclear. V lost 4 bases and J lost 4, with 20 bases in between. This CDR3 is built from 16 residues. Germline V gives CDR1 MGHRA, CDR2 YSYEKL. CDR3 sequence reads: CASSRAPRETLYEQYF. CDR3 nucleotides: TGCGCCAGCAGCCGAGCGCCAAGAGAGACCCTTTACGAGCAGTACTTC.

This clonotype showed up many times. The V and J genes are TRBV7-2 and TRBJ2-1; D is unclear. Trimming removed 5 bases at V and 5 bases at J, with 10 bases between. Germline-derived CDR1 and CDR2 are SGHTA and FQGNSA. The CDR3 has 13 residues. CDR3 sequence reads: CASSPRIHNEQFF. Here the CDR3 DNA reads TGTGCCAGCAGCCCCCGGATTCACAATGAGCAGTTCTTC. The whole variable domain, remainder taken from reference TRBV7-2 and TRBJ2-1, is GAGVSQSPSNKVTEKGKDVELRCDPISGHTALYWYRQSLGQGLEFLIYFQGNSAPDKSGLPSDRFSAERTGGSVSTLTIQRTQQEDSAVYLCASSPRIHNEQFFGPGTRLTVL.

Ten or more counts support this clonotype. The chain carries TRBV4-2 and TRBJ2-3; D remains unclear. Germline V gives CDR1 LGHNA, CDR2 YNFKEQ. This CDR3 region has 18 residues. The V end lost 4 bases, the J end lost 6 bases, and 26 bases lay between the germline ends. The CDR3 nucleotides are TGTGCCAGCAGCCCATCCCTTCAGGCCCAACCCTTTCTGGATACGCAGTATTTT. Translated, it gives CASSPSLQAQPFLDTQYF.

This clonotype was counted many times. The genes are TRBV5-1 and TRBJ2-5; 8 nucleotides align to TRBD2. This CDR3 is 15 amino acids long. Germline CDR1 SGHRS, CDR2 YFSETQ. Trimming took 4 bases from V and 5 from J; bases not matched to a gene: 10. In nucleotides, the CDR3 is TGCGCCAGCAGCCCCGGGAGGGGATTGAAGGAGACCCAGTACTTC. It specifies CASSPGRGLKETQYF.

This clonotype turned up a few times. This chain links TRBV20-1 with TRBJ2-7, with D hard to call. The CDR3 sequence is 14 residues long. V was shortened by 4 bases and J by 5 bases, with 18 bases between the two germline ends. Germline V CDR1 and CDR2: DFQATT, SNEGSKA (reference sequence). CDR3 protein: CSATKDGPLDEQYF. The DNA for the CDR3 is TGCAGTGCTACTAAAGACGGGCCCCTCGACGAGCAGTACTTC.

This clonotype was picked up many times. The V call is TRBV6-2 or TRBV6-3, the J call TRBJ1-5, with D unresolved. Germline lookup yields CDR1 MNHEY and CDR2 SVGEGT. Between the trimmed V and J ends, which lost 2 bases and 10 bases, there was a span of 15 bases. CDR3 length equals 14 residues. CDR3 protein: CASSYPSSISPQHF. The CDR3 nucleotides read TGTGCCAGCAGTTACCCGTCCTCGATCAGCCCCCAGCATTTT.

This clonotype was seen repeatedly, ten times or more. The CDR3 here is CASSYPNGGGDNEQFF. The CDR3 DNA is TGTGCCAGCAGTTACCCCAATGGCGGGGGGGACAATGAGCAGTTCTTC. This rearrangement joins TRBV6-6 to TRBJ2-1; 9 nucleotides match TRBD2. The CDR3 sequence is 16 residues long. Germline-derived CDR1 and CDR2 are MNHNY and SVGAGI (reference sequence). V lost 2 bases, J lost 5 bases, and 7 bases stayed unmatched.

The rearrangement joins TRBV7-2 to TRBJ1-5, with D uncertain. The CDR3 is 16 residues long. Germline V gene data show CDR1 as SGHTA and CDR2 as FQGNSA. Trimming removed 5 bases at V and 0 bases at J, with 14 bases between. Written as DNA, the CDR3 is TGTGCCAGCAGCCCGCGACGAGCTTATAGCAATCAGCCCCAGCATTTT. This codes for CASSPRRAYSNQPQHF.

This clonotype was counted at least ten times. A read error may explain this, as a much larger clone is one base away. The V and J genes are TRBV11-2 and TRBJ2-2; 7 nucleotides agree with TRBD1. The length of the CDR3 is 15 residues. Germline CDR1 is SGHAT and CDR2 is FQNNGV. V was clipped by 4 bases and J by 0 bases; unmatched bases: 2. The CDR3 is CASSSGTANTGELFF. The CDR3 region has the DNA TGTGCCAGCAGCTCCGGGACAGCGAACACCGGGGAGCTGTTTTTT.

This clonotype was found many times. The chain is built from TRBV11-3 and TRBJ2-4; 7 nucleotides align to TRBD1. The CDR3 has 14 amino acids. CDR1 SGHNT and CDR2 YENEEA come from the germline V gene. V shed 1 base and J 6 bases; nucleotides not matched to a gene: 3. In DNA, the CDR3 is TGTGCCAGCAGCTTAGGACAGGGACGAAACATTCAGTACTTC. Its protein product is CASSLGQGRNIQYF.

This clonotype was seen ten or more times. V usage is TRBV6-2 or TRBV6-3 and J usage is TRBJ1-2, with D unclear. This CDR3 has 12 residues. Trimming took 6 bases from V and 8 from J, leaving 13 bases between them. Germline V CDR1 and CDR2: MNHEY, SVGEGT. CDR3 region: CASSNKDRGYTF. DNA for the CDR3: TGTGCCAGCAGCAACAAGGACCGCGGCTACACCTTC.

This clonotype was recorded many times. The chain recombines TRBV6-4 with TRBJ1-6; a possible D gene is TRBD1 (5 bases). Trimming stripped 0 bases from V and 9 bases from J, with 12 bases between. Germline V lookup: CDR1 MRHNA, CDR2 SNTAGT. CDR3 length: 15 residues. The chain's CDR3 is CASSDSEGVGSPLHF. CDR3 in DNA: TGTGCCAGCAGTGACTCGGAAGGGGTTGGTTCACCCCTCCACTTT.

The chain recombines TRBV4-3 with TRBJ2-1; D perhaps matches TRBD1 (6 bases). The CDR3 has 15 residues. Germline V gene data show CDR1 as LGHNA and CDR2 as YSLEER. V was trimmed by 0 bases and J by 6 bases, leaving 12 bases between them. As DNA, the CDR3 is TGCGCCAGCAGCCAAGAAGGGGGACGGCGCAATGAGCAGTTCTTC. It specifies CASSQEGGRRNEQFF.

This clonotype was seen many times. The J gene is TRBJ1-2, the V gene TRBV24-1, with 7 positions matching TRBD1. The ends lost 4 bases at V and 5 bases at J; junction bases unmatched: 18. Germline CDR1 reads KGHDR; CDR2 reads SFDVKD. CDR3 size: 18 residues. The DNA of the CDR3 is TGTGCCACCAGTGACCCGAGGAGGGGGCAGACCGCGGGGTATGGCTACACCTTC. As protein: CATSDPRRGQTAGYGYTF.

This clonotype was detected ten times or more. The rearrangement joins TRBV12-3 or TRBV12-4 to TRBJ2-2, with TRBD1 as a possible D gene (6 bases). Trimming cost V 4 bases and J 2 bases, with 11 bases left between them. The CDR3 contains 15 residues. This chain's CDR3 is CASSSARGNTGELFF. CDR3 in DNA: TGTGCCAGCAGTTCTGCCAGGGGCAACACCGGGGAGCTGTTTTTT.